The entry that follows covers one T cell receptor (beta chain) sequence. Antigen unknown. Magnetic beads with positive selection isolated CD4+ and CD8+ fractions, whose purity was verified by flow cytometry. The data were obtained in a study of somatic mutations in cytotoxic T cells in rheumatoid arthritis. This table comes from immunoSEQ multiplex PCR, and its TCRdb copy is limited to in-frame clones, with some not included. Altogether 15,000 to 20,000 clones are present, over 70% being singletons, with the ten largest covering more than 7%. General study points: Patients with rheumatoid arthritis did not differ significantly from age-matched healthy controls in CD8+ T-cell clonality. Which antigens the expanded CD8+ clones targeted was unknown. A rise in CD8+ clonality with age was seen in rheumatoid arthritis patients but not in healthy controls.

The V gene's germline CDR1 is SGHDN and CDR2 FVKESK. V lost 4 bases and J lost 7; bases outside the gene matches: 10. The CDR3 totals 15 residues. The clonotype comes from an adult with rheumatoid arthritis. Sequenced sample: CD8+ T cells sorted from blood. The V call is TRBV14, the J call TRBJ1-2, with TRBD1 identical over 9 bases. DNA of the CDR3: TGTGCCAGCAGCCTCTACTTACAGGGGGCGAGTGGCTACACCTTC. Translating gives CASSLYLQGASGYTF. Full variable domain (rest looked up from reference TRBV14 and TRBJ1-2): EAGVTQFPSHSVIEKGQTVTLRCDPISGHDNLYWYRRVMGKEIKFLLHFVKESKQDESGMPNNRFLAERTGGTYSTLKVQPAELEDSGVYFCASSLYLQGASGYTFGSGTRLTVV.